This T cell receptor (beta chain) was recorded in a study of blood T cell repertoires in COVID-19. Study background: Samples came from the United States, Italy and Spain, spanning acute and convalescent COVID-19. T cells, B-cell-depleted T cells, or PBMCs supplied cDNA or gDNA.

CDR3 length: 14 amino acids. V lost 8 bases to trimming and J lost 4 bases, with 14 bases between them. Germline CDR1 reads SNHLY; CDR2 reads FYNNEI. Per the authors' pipeline: Cell counts per sample came from amplifying reference gene primers. Profiling relied on immunoSEQ multiplex PCR, and the TCRdb table lists in-frame clones only, not all of them. V and J calls and clone size are copied from that table; D and trimming were computed from the DNA. The top ten hold around 5.3% of the sample, which has about 67,000 clones, 87% seen once. Input material: peripheral blood. This receptor was taken from a man aged 45-65 years with active COVID-19. The V gene is TRBV2, the J gene TRBJ2-2, with a tentative D call TRBD2 (6 bases). CDR3 loop: CASAPRRGTGELFF. The CDR3 nucleotides are TGTGCCAGCGCTCCCAGGCGGGGCACCGGGGAGCTGTTTTTT. Based on the CDR3 plus reference TRBV2 and TRBJ2-2, the full variable domain is EPEVTQTPSHQVTQMGQEVILRCVPISNHLYFYWYRQILGQKVEFLVSFYNNEISEKSEIFDDQFSVERPDGSNFTLKIRSTKLEDSAMYFCASAPRRGTGELFFGEGSRLTVL.